The TCR beta chain under discussion was sequenced for a study of blood T cell repertoires in COVID-19. Study-level information: The study drew acute and convalescent COVID-19 samples from the United States, Italy and Spain. The cDNA or gDNA used as material had been derived from T cells, B-cell-depleted T cells, or PBMCs.

There are 13 residues in the CDR3. The germline V gene encodes CDR1 SGHTA and CDR2 FQGNSA. The trim removed 5 bases at V and 4 bases at J, leaving 1 base unmatched. As handled by the study authors: Quantification of nucleated cells was approximated via reference gene primer amplification. Using immunoSEQ multiplex PCR, the repertoire was profiled, and TCRdb retains in-frame clones only, with some absent. That table supplies the V and J calls and clone size; D and trimming were determined from the DNA. The sample has approximately 280,000 clones, approximately 85% seen once; the top ten hold 5% to 6.5%.

The sequence came from a man between 50 and 59 years old with active or convalescent COVID-19. Sequencing used peripheral blood. The rearrangement uses TRBV7-2 and TRBJ1-5; 8 nucleotides agree with TRBD1. The CDR3 bases are TGTGCCAGCAGCGGGGACAGGAATCAGCCCCAGCATTTT. Amino acids: CASSGDRNQPQHF.